The sequence of this TCR beta chain was determined in a study of T-cell reconstitution after alpha-beta-depleted transplantation in children. The TCRbeta library incorporated unique molecular identifiers. TCRdb re-analysed the PCR reads in MiXCR, keeping a single row per CDR3 protein. The data hold some 390,000 distinct CDR3 sequences, with around 21% observed a single time. With 0 bases removed from V and 4 bases from J, the gap between germline ends came to 9 bases. Per the germline V gene, CDR1 is ENHRY and CDR2 is SYGVKD. The CDR3 has 14 amino acids. This clonotype was seen ten or more times. This chain links TRBV10-3 with TRBJ1-2, with D possibly TRBD1 on 5 matching bases. This clonotype was sampled from a human donor who donated a stem cell graft to a child with acute myeloid leukemia. The material was PBMCs from the stem cell graft donor, obtained from the stem cell graft. The CDR3 DNA follows: TGTGCCATCAGTGAGTCGGGGGTCAGCTATGGCTACACCTTC. As protein: CAISESGVSYGYTF.